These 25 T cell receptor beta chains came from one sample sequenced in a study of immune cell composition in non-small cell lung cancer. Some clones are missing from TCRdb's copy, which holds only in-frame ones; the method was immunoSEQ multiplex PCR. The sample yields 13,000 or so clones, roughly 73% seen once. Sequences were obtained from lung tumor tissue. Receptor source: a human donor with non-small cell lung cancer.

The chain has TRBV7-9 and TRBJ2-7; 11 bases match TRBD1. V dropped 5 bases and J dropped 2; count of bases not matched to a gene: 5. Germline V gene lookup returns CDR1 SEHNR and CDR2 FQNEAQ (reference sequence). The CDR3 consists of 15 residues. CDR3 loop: CASSPGQGGTYEQYF. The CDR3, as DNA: TGTGCCAGCAGCCCGGGACAGGGGGGAACCTACGAGCAGTACTTC.

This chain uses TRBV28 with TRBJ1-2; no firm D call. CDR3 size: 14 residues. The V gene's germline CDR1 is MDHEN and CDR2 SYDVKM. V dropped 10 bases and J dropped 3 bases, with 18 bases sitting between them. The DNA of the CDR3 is TGTGCCACCTCACCGGTTAACGAGTACTATGGCTACACCTTC. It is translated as CATSPVNEYYGYTF.

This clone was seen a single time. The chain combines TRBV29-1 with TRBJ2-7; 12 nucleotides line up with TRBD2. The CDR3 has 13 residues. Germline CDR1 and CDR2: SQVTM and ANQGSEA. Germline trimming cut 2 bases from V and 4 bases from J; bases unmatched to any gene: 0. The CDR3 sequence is CSVETSGRYEQYF. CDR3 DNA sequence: TGCAGCGTTGAAACTAGCGGGAGGTACGAGCAGTACTTC.

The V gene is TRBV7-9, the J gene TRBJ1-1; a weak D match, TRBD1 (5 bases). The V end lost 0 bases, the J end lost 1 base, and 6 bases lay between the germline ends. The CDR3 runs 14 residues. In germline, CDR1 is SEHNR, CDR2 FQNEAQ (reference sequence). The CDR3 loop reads CASSLARGNTEAFF. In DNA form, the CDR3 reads TGTGCCAGCAGCTTAGCAAGGGGGAACACTGAAGCTTTCTTT.

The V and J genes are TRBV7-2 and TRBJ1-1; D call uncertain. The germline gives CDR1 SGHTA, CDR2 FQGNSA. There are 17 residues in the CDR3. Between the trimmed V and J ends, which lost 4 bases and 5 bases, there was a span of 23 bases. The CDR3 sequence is CASSSRGIGSSGTEAFF. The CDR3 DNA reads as TGTGCCAGCAGCTCTCGAGGAATTGGCTCATCGGGGACTGAAGCTTTCTTT.

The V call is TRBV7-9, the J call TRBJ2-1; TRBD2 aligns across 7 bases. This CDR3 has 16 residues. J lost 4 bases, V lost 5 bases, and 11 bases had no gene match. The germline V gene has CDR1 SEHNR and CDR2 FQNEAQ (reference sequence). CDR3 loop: CASSPRGSGEYNEQFF. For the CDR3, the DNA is TGTGCCAGCAGCCCTAGAGGGAGCGGGGAGTACAATGAGCAGTTCTTC. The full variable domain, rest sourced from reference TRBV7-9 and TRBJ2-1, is DTGVSQNPRHKITKRGQNVTFRCDPISEHNRLYWYRQTLGQGPEFLTYFQNEAQLEKSRLLSDRFSAERPKGSFSTLEIQRTEQGDSAMYLCASSPRGSGEYNEQFFGPGTRLTVL.

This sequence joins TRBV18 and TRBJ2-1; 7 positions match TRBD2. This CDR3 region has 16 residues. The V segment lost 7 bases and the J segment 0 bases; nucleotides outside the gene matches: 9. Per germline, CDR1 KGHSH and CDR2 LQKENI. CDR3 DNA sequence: TGTGCCAGCTTCACGGGACCGGGAGGCTCCTACAATGAGCAGTTCTTC. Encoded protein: CASFTGPGGSYNEQFF.

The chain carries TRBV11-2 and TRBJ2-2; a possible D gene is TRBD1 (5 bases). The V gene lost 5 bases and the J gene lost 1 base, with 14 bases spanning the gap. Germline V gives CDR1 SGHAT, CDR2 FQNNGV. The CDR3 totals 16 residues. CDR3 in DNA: TGTGCCAGCAGCCCCCCAGGGATAAGGAACACCGGGGAGCTGTTTTTT. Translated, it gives CASSPPGIRNTGELFF.

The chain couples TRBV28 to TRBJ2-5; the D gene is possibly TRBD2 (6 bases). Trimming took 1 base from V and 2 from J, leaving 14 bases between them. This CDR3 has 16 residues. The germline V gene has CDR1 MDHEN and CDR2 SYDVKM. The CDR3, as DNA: TGTGCCAGCAGTTTATTGCCGGGACTGTTTCAAGAGACCCAGTACTTC. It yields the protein CASSLLPGLFQETQYF.

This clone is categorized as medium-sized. Written as DNA, the CDR3 is TGCGCCAGCAGCTTGCGGGTTAGCTCCTACGAGCAGTACTTC. As protein: CASSLRVSSYEQYF. This chain connects TRBV5-1 to TRBJ2-7; D not certain. The germline V gene has CDR1 SGHRS and CDR2 YFSETQ. Trimming left V 1 base short and J 0 bases short, with 8 bases between. The CDR3 runs to 14 residues. Full variable domain (missing parts from reference TRBV5-1 and TRBJ2-7): KAGVTQTPRYLIKTRGQQVTLSCSPISGHRSVSWYQQTPGQGLQFLFEYFSETQRNKGNFPGRFSGRQFSNSRSEMNVSTLELGDSALYLCASSLRVSSYEQYFGPGTRLTVT.

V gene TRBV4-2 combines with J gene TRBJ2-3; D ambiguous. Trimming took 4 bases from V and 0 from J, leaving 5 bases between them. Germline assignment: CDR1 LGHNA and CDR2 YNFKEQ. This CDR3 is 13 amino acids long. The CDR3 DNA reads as TGTGCCAGCAGCCTAACTAGCACAGATACGCAGTATTTT. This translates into CASSLTSTDTQYF.

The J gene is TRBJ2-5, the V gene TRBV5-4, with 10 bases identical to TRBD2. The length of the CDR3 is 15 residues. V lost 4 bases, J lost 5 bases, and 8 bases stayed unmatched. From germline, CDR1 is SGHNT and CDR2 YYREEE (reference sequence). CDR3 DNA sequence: TGTGCCAGCAGCCGGGCCCTAGCGGGAGAGGAGACCCAGTACTTC. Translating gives CASSRALAGEETQYF.

The CDR3 DNA reads as TGTGCCAGCAGTTCCCTTAGCGGGGAGATGGACGAGCAGTACTTC. Its protein is CASSSLSGEMDEQYF. The rearrangement links TRBV6-6 to TRBJ2-7; 8 bases align to TRBD2. The CDR3 runs 15 residues. V lost 4 bases, J lost 5 bases, and 10 bases stayed unmatched. Germline V CDR1 and CDR2: MNHNY, SVGAGI (reference sequence).

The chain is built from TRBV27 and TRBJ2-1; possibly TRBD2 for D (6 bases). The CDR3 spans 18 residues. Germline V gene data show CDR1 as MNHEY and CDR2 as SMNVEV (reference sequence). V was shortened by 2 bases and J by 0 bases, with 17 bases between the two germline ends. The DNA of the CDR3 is TGTGCCAGCAGTTTACGGGGGATAGGAGGGAGCTCCTACAATGAGCAGTTCTTC. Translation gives CASSLRGIGGSSYNEQFF.

The CDR3 bases are TGTGCCAGTAGTAGAGGGGGGAGCGGGGGGCCCACCGGGGAGCTGTTTTTT. It specifies CASSRGGSGGPTGELFF. The V gene is TRBV19, the J gene TRBJ2-2; 9 nucleotides line up with TRBD2. The CDR3 has 17 amino acids. After removal of 4 bases from V and 4 bases from J, the junction contained 10 bases not matched to a gene. Germline assignment: CDR1 LNHDA and CDR2 SQIVND (reference sequence).

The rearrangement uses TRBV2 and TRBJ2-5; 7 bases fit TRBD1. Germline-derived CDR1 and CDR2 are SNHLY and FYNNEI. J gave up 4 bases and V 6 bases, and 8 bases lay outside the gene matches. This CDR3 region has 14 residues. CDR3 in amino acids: CASRPQGFGETQYF. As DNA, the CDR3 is TGTGCCAGCAGACCACAGGGGTTCGGAGAGACCCAGTACTTC. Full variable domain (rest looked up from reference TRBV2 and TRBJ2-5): EPEVTQTPSHQVTQMGQEVILRCVPISNHLYFYWYRQILGQKVEFLVSFYNNEISEKSEIFDDQFSVERPDGSNFTLKIRSTKLEDSAMYFCASRPQGFGETQYFGPGTRLLVL.

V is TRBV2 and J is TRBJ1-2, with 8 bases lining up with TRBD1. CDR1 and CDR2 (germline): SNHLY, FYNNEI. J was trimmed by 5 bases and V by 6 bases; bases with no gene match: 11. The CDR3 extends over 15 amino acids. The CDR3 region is CASRGQGLGGYGYTF. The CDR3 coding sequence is TGTGCCAGCAGAGGACAGGGCCTCGGCGGGTATGGCTACACCTTC.

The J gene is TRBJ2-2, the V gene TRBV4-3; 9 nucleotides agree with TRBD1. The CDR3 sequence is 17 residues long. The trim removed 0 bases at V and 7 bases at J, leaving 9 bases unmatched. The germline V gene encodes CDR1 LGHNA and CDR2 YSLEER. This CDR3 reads CASSQDYMGQGNGELFF. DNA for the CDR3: TGCGCCAGCAGCCAAGATTATATGGGACAGGGAAACGGGGAGCTGTTTTTT.

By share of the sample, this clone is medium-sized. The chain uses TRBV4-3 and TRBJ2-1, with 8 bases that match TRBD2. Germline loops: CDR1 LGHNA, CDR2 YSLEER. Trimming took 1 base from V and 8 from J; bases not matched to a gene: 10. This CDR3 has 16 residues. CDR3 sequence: CASSQGAGGPIHEQFF. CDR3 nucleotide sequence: TGCGCCAGCAGCCAAGGGGCGGGAGGACCAATCCATGAGCAGTTCTTC.

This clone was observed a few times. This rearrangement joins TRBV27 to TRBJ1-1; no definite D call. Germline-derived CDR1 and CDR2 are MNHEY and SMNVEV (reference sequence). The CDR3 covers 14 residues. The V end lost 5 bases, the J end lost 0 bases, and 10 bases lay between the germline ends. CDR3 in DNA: TGTGCCAGCAGTCTGGGAGGCTTGAACACTGAAGCTTTCTTT. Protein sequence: CASSLGGLNTEAFF.

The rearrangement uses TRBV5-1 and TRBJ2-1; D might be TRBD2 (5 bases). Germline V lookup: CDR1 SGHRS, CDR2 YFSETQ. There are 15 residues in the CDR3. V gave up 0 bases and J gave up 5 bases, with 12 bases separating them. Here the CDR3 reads CASSLAPGGHNEQFF. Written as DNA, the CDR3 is TGCGCCAGCAGCTTGGCCCCTGGAGGACACAATGAGCAGTTCTTC.

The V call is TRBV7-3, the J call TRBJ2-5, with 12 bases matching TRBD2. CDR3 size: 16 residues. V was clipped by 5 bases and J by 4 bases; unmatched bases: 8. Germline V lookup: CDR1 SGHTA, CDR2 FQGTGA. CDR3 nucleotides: TGTGCCAGCAGCCAAGGACTAGCGGGGCGGGGAGAGACCCAGTACTTC. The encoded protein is CASSQGLAGRGETQYF.

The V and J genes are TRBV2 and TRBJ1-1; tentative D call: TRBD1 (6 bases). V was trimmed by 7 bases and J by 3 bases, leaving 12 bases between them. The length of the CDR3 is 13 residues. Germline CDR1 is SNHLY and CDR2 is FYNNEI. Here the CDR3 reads CASTRDKHTEAFF. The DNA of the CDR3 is TGTGCCAGCACCCGGGACAAACACACTGAAGCTTTCTTT.

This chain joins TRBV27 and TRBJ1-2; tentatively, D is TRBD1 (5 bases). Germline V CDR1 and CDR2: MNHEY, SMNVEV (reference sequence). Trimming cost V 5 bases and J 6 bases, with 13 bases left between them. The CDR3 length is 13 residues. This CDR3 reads CASSTIKGNGYTF. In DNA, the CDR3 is TGTGCCAGCAGTACTATCAAGGGGAATGGCTACACCTTC.

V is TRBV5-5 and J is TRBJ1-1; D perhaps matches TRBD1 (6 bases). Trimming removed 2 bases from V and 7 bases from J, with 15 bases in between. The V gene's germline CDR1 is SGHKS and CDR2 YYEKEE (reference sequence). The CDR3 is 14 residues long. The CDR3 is CASSLRGRVVEAFF. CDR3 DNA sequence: TGTGCCAGCAGCTTAAGGGGGAGAGTAGTTGAAGCTTTCTTT.